This TCR beta chain was sequenced in a study of CD8 T cells in ankylosing spondylitis. This clonotype was detected ten times or more. The antigen is undetermined. Findings of the study overall: Earlier work had already found some motif variants in reactive arthritis synovial fluid and blood. A motif in TCR beta, a set of seven to nine highly homologous variants, appeared characteristic of ankylosing spondylitis blood.

One entry per CDR3 protein results from TCRdb running MiXCR on the 5' RACE reads. The sample carries roughly 35,000 distinct CDR3 sequences, approximately 9.9% recorded once. Sample: synovial fluid, either unsorted or a sorted T cell fraction (not recorded which). This sequence originates from a male donor with ankylosing spondylitis.

The CDR3 nucleotides read TGTGCCAGCATCCCGACTAGAGAGACTGAAGCTTTCTTT. As protein: CASIPTRETEAFF. The rearrangement uses TRBV28 and TRBJ1-1; no firm D call. The CDR3 has 13 amino acids. CDR1 and CDR2 (germline): MDHEN, SYDVKM. Trimming took off 7 bases at V and 5 bases at J, with 14 bases between the two ends.